One and the same sample provided the 17 T cell receptor beta chains below, sequenced in a study of T cell responses to AZD1222 COVID-19 vaccine. Method: immunoSEQ multiplex PCR; TCRdb's copy keeps in-frame clones and lacks some. The table shows 140,000 to 150,000 clones, with approximately 93% occurring only once. Source: peripheral blood, taken on day 0 of AZD1222 vaccination. The receptors originated from an adult in good health.

This chain links TRBV29-1 with TRBJ2-4; D assignment may be TRBD1 or TRBD2 (5 bases each). The germline gives CDR1 SQVTM, CDR2 ANQGSEA. The CDR3 loop spans 17 amino acids. Trimming stripped 3 bases from V and 2 bases from J, with 20 bases between. The CDR3 sequence: CSVDMGDGRSSKNIQYF. The CDR3 nucleotides are TGCAGCGTTGATATGGGGGACGGAAGGAGTTCCAAAAACATTCAGTACTTC.

The gene calls are TRBV19 and TRBJ1-5, with D perhaps TRBD1 (6 bases). V dropped 3 bases and J dropped 5 bases, with 14 bases sitting between them. Germline CDR1 reads LNHDA; CDR2 reads SQIVND (reference sequence). The CDR3 has 15 residues. In DNA form, the CDR3 reads TGTGCCAGTAGTATTGGGTCAACAGGGTATCAGCCCCAGCATTTT. Its translation is CASSIGSTGYQPQHF.

The chain combines TRBV2 with TRBJ2-5, with D maybe TRBD1 (8 bases). The germline V and J ends were trimmed by 6 bases and 5 bases, with 10 bases remaining between them. The length of the CDR3 is 12 residues. Germline V lookup: CDR1 SNHLY, CDR2 FYNNEI. CDR3 DNA sequence: TGTGCCAGCAGACAGGGGGGGGAGACCCAGTACTTC. It yields the protein CASRQGGETQYF. Combining the CDR3 with reference TRBV2 and TRBJ2-5 gives the whole variable domain EPEVTQTPSHQVTQMGQEVILRCVPISNHLYFYWYRQILGQKVEFLVSFYNNEISEKSEIFDDQFSVERPDGSNFTLKIRSTKLEDSAMYFCASRQGGETQYFGPGTRLLVL.

J is TRBJ2-1 and V is TRBV6-5, with D possibly called TRBD1 or TRBD2 (6 bases each). Germline-derived CDR1 and CDR2 are MNHEY and SVGAGI. The CDR3 loop spans 13 amino acids. The V end lost 6 bases, the J end lost 8 bases, and 14 bases lay between the germline ends. In nucleotides, the CDR3 is TGTGCCAGCAGAGCTCCAGGGGAGGATGAGCAGTTCTTC. Amino acids: CASRAPGEDEQFF.

The rearrangement links TRBV18 to TRBJ2-5, with 10 bases aligning to TRBD1. The CDR3 totals 15 residues. V lost 4 bases, J lost 3 bases, and 5 bases stayed unmatched. Germline CDR1 KGHSH, CDR2 LQKENI. The CDR3 region has the DNA TGTGCCAGCTCACAAACAGGACAGGGGGAAGAGACCCAGTACTTC. Its protein product is CASSQTGQGEETQYF.

The V gene is TRBV5-1, the J gene TRBJ1-5; the match to TRBD1 covers 8 bases. There are 18 residues in the CDR3. Germline values: CDR1 SGHRS, CDR2 YFSETQ. The ends lost 8 bases at V and 3 bases at J; junction bases unmatched: 19. The CDR3 DNA reads as TGCGCCAGAAACCGCCGGAGGGACAGGACCTCCTTCAATCAGCCCCAGCATTTT. This translates into CARNRRRDRTSFNQPQHF. The whole variable domain, remainder taken from reference TRBV5-1 and TRBJ1-5, is KAGVTQTPRYLIKTRGQQVTLSCSPISGHRSVSWYQQTPGQGLQFLFEYFSETQRNKGNFPGRFSGRQFSNSRSEMNVSTLELGDSALYLCARNRRRDRTSFNQPQHFGDGTRLSIL.

The V gene is TRBV15, the J gene TRBJ1-1, with 8 positions matching TRBD1. With 1 base clipped from V and 1 base from J, the junction kept 5 bases outside the gene matches. In germline, CDR1 is LNHNV, CDR2 YYDKDF (reference sequence). There are 16 residues in the CDR3. The CDR3 sequence: CATSRGQGQWNTEAFF. In DNA form, the CDR3 reads TGTGCCACCAGCAGAGGACAGGGGCAATGGAACACTGAAGCTTTCTTT.

This sequence joins TRBV4-1 and TRBJ1-2, with 10 positions matching TRBD1. The CDR3 runs 17 residues. The J segment lost 5 bases and the V segment lost 1 base, leaving 10 bases of the junction unmatched. The germline V gene encodes CDR1 MGHRA and CDR2 YSYEKL. CDR3 protein: CASSQVGTGDWIYGYTF. The CDR3, as DNA: TGCGCCAGCAGCCAAGTTGGGACAGGGGATTGGATTTATGGCTACACCTTC.

CDR3 coding DNA: TGTGCCTGGAGTCCTTCTCGCCAAGCTAACTATGGCTACACCTTC. It specifies CAWSPSRQANYGYTF. The chain joins TRBV30 to TRBJ1-2; unclear D gene. V was trimmed by 2 bases and J by 0 bases, leaving 13 bases between them. This CDR3 has 15 residues. From germline, CDR1 is GTSNPN and CDR2 SVGIG (reference sequence). Combining the CDR3 with reference TRBV30 and TRBJ1-2 gives the whole variable domain SQTIHQWPATLVQPVGSPLSLECTVEGTSNPNLYWYRQAAGRGLQLLFYSVGIGQISSEVPQNLSASRPQDRQFILSSKKLLLSDSGFYLCAWSPSRQANYGYTFGSGTRLTVV.

This clone was seen more than once but under ten times. This sequence joins TRBV3-1 (or the pseudogene TRBV3-2) and TRBJ2-5; D possibly matches TRBD1 or TRBD2 (5 bases each). The CDR3 is 15 residues long. V gave up 5 bases and J gave up 5 bases, with 18 bases separating them. CDR1 and CDR2 from the germline V gene are LGHDT and YNNKEL (reference sequence). The CDR3 bases are TGTGCCAGCAGCACCCGGGGCCAGGATGGGGAGACCCAGTACTTC. This gives the protein CASSTRGQDGETQYF.

The chain is built from TRBV11-2 and TRBJ1-3; D gene ambiguous. In germline, CDR1 is SGHAT, CDR2 FQNNGV. The CDR3 contains 14 residues. Trimming took off 3 bases at V and 0 bases at J, with 6 bases between the two ends. The CDR3, as DNA: TGTGCCAGCAGCTTGCAGGTCTCTGGAAACACCATATATTTT. This encodes CASSLQVSGNTIYF.

The gene calls are TRBV28 and TRBJ1-2, with 8 bases lining up with TRBD1. The CDR3 spans 13 residues. V was pared by 6 bases and J by 7 bases, with 7 bases of the junction left unmatched. Germline CDR1 MDHEN, CDR2 SYDVKM. CDR3 nucleotide sequence: TGTGCCAGCAGCCCCGGACAGGGCCCTGGCTACACCTTC. This encodes CASSPGQGPGYTF.

This clone was detected only once. This rearrangement joins TRBV30 to TRBJ1-2, with unresolved D. Germline-derived CDR1 and CDR2 are GTSNPN and SVGIG (reference sequence). The CDR3 runs 15 residues. V dropped 2 bases and J dropped 4 bases, with 17 bases sitting between them. The CDR3 spells CAWSLRWARSYGYTF. The CDR3 region has the DNA TGTGCCTGGAGTCTCCGGTGGGCCCGGAGCTATGGCTACACCTTC.

The chain recombines TRBV7-8 with TRBJ1-2; D remains unclear. Germline V CDR1 and CDR2: SGHVS, FQNEAQ. The CDR3 has 12 amino acids. V was cut by 0 bases and J by 8 bases, with 7 bases left in between. The CDR3 loop reads CASSLAGGGYTF. Here the CDR3 DNA reads TGTGCCAGCAGCTTAGCCGGCGGGGGCTACACCTTC.

The chain couples TRBV5-3 to TRBJ2-1; 13 positions match TRBD2. TRBV5-3 is filed as an ORF, its function uncertain. This CDR3 is 21 amino acids long. After removal of 1 base from V and 1 base from J, the junction contained 14 bases not matched to a gene. CDR3 nucleotide sequence: TGTGCCAGAAGCTTGTTCGGGGTTTCACTAGCGGGAGGGTTGTCCTACAATGAGCAGTTCTTC. This translates into CARSLFGVSLAGGLSYNEQFF.

The chain has TRBV5-1 and TRBJ1-6; D is uncertain. V was shortened by 0 bases and J by 6 bases, with 7 bases between the two germline ends. This CDR3 has 14 amino acids. CDR1 is SGHRS and CDR2 is YFSETQ in the germline V gene. The CDR3 loop reads CASSLGIGNSPLHF. As DNA, the CDR3 is TGCGCCAGCAGCTTGGGGATAGGTAATTCACCCCTCCACTTT.

This clone was picked up a small number of times. J is TRBJ1-5 and V is TRBV3-1 (or the pseudogene TRBV3-2); D call uncertain. This CDR3 is 13 amino acids long. Germline V gene lookup returns CDR1 LGHDT and CDR2 YNNKEL (reference sequence). V gave up 4 bases and J gave up 5 bases, with 9 bases separating them. The CDR3 sequence is CASSPGLYQPQHF. The CDR3 DNA reads as TGTGCCAGCAGCCCCGGGCTCTATCAGCCCCAGCATTTT.